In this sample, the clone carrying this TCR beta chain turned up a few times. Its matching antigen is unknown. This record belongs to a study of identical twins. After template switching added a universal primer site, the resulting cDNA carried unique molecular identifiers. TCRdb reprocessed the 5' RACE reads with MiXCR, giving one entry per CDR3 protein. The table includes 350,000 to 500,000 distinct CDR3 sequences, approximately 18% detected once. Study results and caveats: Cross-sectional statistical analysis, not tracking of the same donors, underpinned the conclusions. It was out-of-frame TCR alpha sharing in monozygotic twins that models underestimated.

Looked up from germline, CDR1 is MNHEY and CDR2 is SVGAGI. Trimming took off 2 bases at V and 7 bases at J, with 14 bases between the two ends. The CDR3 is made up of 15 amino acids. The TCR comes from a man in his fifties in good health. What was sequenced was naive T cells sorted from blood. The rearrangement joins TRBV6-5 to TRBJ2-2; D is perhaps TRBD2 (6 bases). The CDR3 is CASSYGGEIVGELFF. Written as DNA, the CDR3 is TGTGCCAGCAGTTACGGAGGGGAGATCGTCGGGGAGCTGTTTTTT.